The 20 T cell receptor beta chains below were found in one sample sequenced in a study of T cell responses to AZD1222 COVID-19 vaccine. Assay: immunoSEQ multiplex PCR; the TCRdb copy retains only in-frame clones and omits some. Among 90,000 to 120,000 clones listed, around 90% were seen once. Sequenced material: peripheral blood, taken on day 0 of AZD1222 vaccination. Source of these receptors: an adult in good health.

Here the CDR3 reads CSVERGGPETQYF. DNA of the CDR3: TGCAGCGTTGAGCGTGGGGGGCCCGAGACCCAGTACTTC. The chain employs TRBV29-1 and TRBJ2-5; D may correspond to TRBD1 or TRBD2 (6 bases each). The V gene lost 3 bases and the J gene lost 5 bases, with 13 bases spanning the gap. The CDR3 consists of 13 residues. Germline V gene lookup returns CDR1 SQVTM and CDR2 ANQGSEA. The entire variable domain, with the rest obtained from reference TRBV29-1 and TRBJ2-5, is as follows: SAVISQKPSRDICQRGTSLTIQCQVDSQVTMMFWYRQQPGQSLTLIATANQGSEATYESGFVIDKFPISRPNLTFSTLTVSNMSPEDSSIYLCSVERGGPETQYFGPGTRLLVL.

The chain is built from TRBV16 and TRBJ2-1; TRBD1 is a possible D gene (5 bases). Germline V gene data show CDR1 as KGHSY and CDR2 as FQNENV. Trimming removed 4 bases from V and 9 bases from J, with 13 bases in between. This CDR3 is 13 amino acids long. CDR3 DNA: TGTGCCAGCAGCCTCCAGGGCCCAGGTGAGCAGTTCTTC. It specifies CASSLQGPGEQFF.

The chain links TRBV7-8 to TRBJ1-5; D is undetermined. CDR3 length: 15 residues. The V end lost 1 base, the J end lost 5 bases, and 12 bases lay between the germline ends. The germline V gene has CDR1 SGHVS and CDR2 FQNEAQ. CDR3 protein: CASSLEARLDQPQHF. The CDR3 nucleotides are TGTGCCAGCAGCTTAGAGGCACGGCTTGATCAGCCCCAGCATTTT.

This clone was counted a single time. The gene calls are TRBV18 and TRBJ1-2; 7 bases fit TRBD1. The CDR3 covers 15 residues. In germline, CDR1 is KGHSH, CDR2 LQKENI. V trimming: 3 bases; J trimming: 6 bases; junction bases outside the gene matches: 10. CDR3 nucleotide sequence: TGTGCCAGCTCACCTGGTGGAGGGGGCGCGAATGGCTACACCTTC. This sequence encodes CASSPGGGGANGYTF.

This rearrangement joins TRBV6-5 to TRBJ2-7; D call uncertain. The germline gives CDR1 MNHEY, CDR2 SVGAGI. The V and J ends lost 5 bases and 2 bases respectively, with 16 bases between them. The CDR3 runs 15 residues. The CDR3 spells CASSPSGDNTYEQYF. DNA for the CDR3: TGTGCCAGCAGTCCTAGTGGAGACAATACCTACGAGCAGTACTTC.

The chain is built from TRBV7-9 and TRBJ2-3, with 13 bases fitting TRBD2. This CDR3 has 17 amino acids. Germline CDR1 and CDR2: SEHNR and FQNEAQ (reference sequence). After removal of 2 bases from V and 3 bases from J, the junction contained 5 bases not matched to a gene. DNA for the CDR3: TGTGCCAGCAGCTTACGGAGGACTAGCGGGAGTACAGATACGCAGTATTTT. Translation gives CASSLRRTSGSTDTQYF.

A word on this clone: An end of the junction differs from the germline gene, which may be a read error. The chain uses TRBV7-7 and TRBJ2-1, with 12 bases fitting TRBD2. CDR1 is SSHAT, CDR2 FNYEAQ, per germline (reference sequence). The CDR3 consists of 17 residues. The CDR3 loop is CASSFSASGGAKDEQFF. The CDR3 nucleotides are TGTGCTAGCAGCTTTTCTGCTAGCGGGGGGGCCAAGGATGAGCAGTTCTTC.

J is TRBJ1-6 and V is TRBV15; 7 positions match TRBD1. The germline V gene has CDR1 LNHNV and CDR2 YYDKDF (reference sequence). The CDR3 loop spans 18 amino acids. V lost 5 bases and J lost 7; bases outside the gene matches: 17. DNA for the CDR3: TGTGCCACCAGCCGCAGCCTAGGAACAGGGGCGCGAAATTCACCCCTCCACTTT. Protein sequence: CATSRSLGTGARNSPLHF.

This clone is a singleton in its sample. The CDR3 reads CASSWPSGGTDTQYF. In DNA form, the CDR3 reads TGTGCCAGCAGTTGGCCTAGCGGGGGGACAGATACGCAGTATTTT. The chain links TRBV6-6 to TRBJ2-3, with 11 bases identical to TRBD2. Germline V lookup: CDR1 MNHNY, CDR2 SVGAGI (reference sequence). J gave up 3 bases and V 4 bases, and 3 bases lay outside the gene matches. The CDR3 contains 15 residues.

In its sample, this clone was seen once. CDR3: CASSPLDRGETQYF. Written as DNA, the CDR3 is TGTGCCAGCTCACCGTTGGACAGGGGTGAGACCCAGTACTTC. This chain connects TRBV18 to TRBJ2-5, with 9 nucleotides matching TRBD1. The CDR3 totals 14 residues. Germline CDR1 reads KGHSH; CDR2 reads LQKENI. The V segment lost 3 bases and the J segment 5 bases; nucleotides outside the gene matches: 4.

In its sample, this clone was seen many times. The chain carries TRBV6-4 and TRBJ2-1; 7 positions agree with TRBD2. The CDR3 loop spans 15 amino acids. V gave up 3 bases and J gave up 4 bases; unmatched junction bases: 6. The V gene's germline CDR1 is MRHNA and CDR2 SNTAGT. Here the CDR3 DNA reads TGTGCCAGCAGTGATCGGGCGGGAGCTTACAATGAGCAGTTCTTC. It translates to CASSDRAGAYNEQFF.

This chain connects TRBV11-2 to TRBJ2-7, with TRBD2 as a possible D gene (5 bases). Trimming removed 1 base from V and 6 bases from J, with 10 bases in between. CDR1 and CDR2 from the germline V gene are SGHAT and FQNNGV. This CDR3 comprises 13 residues. The CDR3 region has the DNA TGTGCCAGCAGCTTAGTGACCCGGGGCGAGCAGTACTTC. Translation: CASSLVTRGEQYF.

This chain links TRBV3-1 (or the pseudogene TRBV3-2) with TRBJ2-7, with 9 positions matching TRBD2. The CDR3 runs to 17 residues. The V and J ends lost 1 base and 0 bases, in that order; junction bases with no gene match: 7. CDR1 and CDR2 from the germline V gene are LGHDT and YNNKEL (reference sequence). Written as DNA, the CDR3 is TGTGCCAGCAGCCAAGTACTAGCGGGCATGAGCTCCTACGAGCAGTACTTC. This codes for CASSQVLAGMSSYEQYF.

The chain combines TRBV5-1 with TRBJ1-1; D remains ambiguous. This CDR3 is built from 11 residues. V lost 7 bases and J 0 bases, leaving 4 bases between the germline ends. Germline V gives CDR1 SGHRS, CDR2 YFSETQ. CDR3 in amino acids: CASRVNTEAFF. CDR3 sequence (DNA): TGCGCCAGCCGGGTGAACACTGAAGCTTTCTTT.

The V and J genes are TRBV28 and TRBJ1-3; tentatively, D is TRBD1 (5 bases). This CDR3 has 13 residues. V was clipped by 4 bases and J by 11 bases, with 15 bases between them. Germline assignment: CDR1 MDHEN and CDR2 SYDVKM. CDR3 in DNA: TGTGCCAGCAGTTCCTTAAATCGAGGGGCCATATATTTT. Translation: CASSSLNRGAIYF. Variable domain in full (rest from reference TRBV28 and TRBJ1-3): DVKVTQSSRYLVKRTGEKVFLECVQDMDHENMFWYRQDPGLGLRLIYFSYDVKMKEKGDIPEGYSVSREKKERFSLILESASTNQTSMYLCASSSLNRGAIYFGEGSWLTVV.

The rearrangement uses TRBV28 and TRBJ1-6; possible D gene TRBD1, 6 bases. CDR1 MDHEN and CDR2 SYDVKM come from the germline V gene. The CDR3 covers 16 residues. Deletions cut 5 bases from V and 5 bases from J, with 16 bases between. In DNA, the CDR3 is TGTGCCAGCAGTACAGGAGGACAGATTCATAATTCACCCCTCCACTTT. Its translation is CASSTGGQIHNSPLHF.

In its sample, this clone was seen once. The chain employs TRBV5-6 and TRBJ2-7, with 7 bases matching TRBD2. The CDR3 totals 15 residues. Germline V CDR1 and CDR2: SGHDT, YYEEEE. After removal of 4 bases from V and 3 bases from J, the junction contained 10 bases not matched to a gene. CDR3 sequence: CASSALAGPIYEQYF. The CDR3, as DNA: TGTGCCAGCAGCGCCTTAGCGGGCCCTATCTACGAGCAGTACTTC.

This rearrangement joins TRBV19 to TRBJ1-2, with TRBD1 as a possible D gene (6 bases). There are 15 residues in the CDR3. From germline, CDR1 is LNHDA and CDR2 SQIVND (reference sequence). Trimming took 7 bases from V and 6 from J, leaving 21 bases between them. The CDR3 DNA is TGTGCCAGTACCAAAGGGTCAGGGGATGTGCATGGCTACACCTTC. Translation: CASTKGSGDVHGYTF.

The V call is TRBV27, the J call TRBJ1-2; D remains ambiguous. The CDR3 runs to 13 residues. CDR1 and CDR2 (germline): MNHEY, SMNVEV (reference sequence). With 10 bases removed from V and 3 bases from J, the gap between germline ends came to 15 bases. The CDR3 DNA follows: TGTGCCACGCGAAGCCAAAACCACTATGGCTACACCTTC. It encodes CATRSQNHYGYTF.

The chain uses TRBV27 and TRBJ2-2, with 7 positions matching TRBD1. In germline, CDR1 is MNHEY, CDR2 SMNVEV (reference sequence). V shed 3 bases and J 8 bases; nucleotides not matched to a gene: 12. The CDR3 is 16 amino acids. The CDR3 here is CASSFRVGDRDGELFF. The CDR3 DNA reads as TGTGCCAGCAGTTTTCGAGTCGGGGACAGAGATGGGGAGCTGTTTTTT.